This TCR beta chain came from a study of response to subunit inactivated influenza vaccine. Whole-study results and caveats: The authors proposed limited new T cell recruitment per seasonal influenza vaccination.

TCRdb re-analysed the RT-PCR reads in MiXCR, keeping a single row per CDR3 protein. In the table there are 300,000 to 350,000 distinct CDR3 sequences, 22% of which are singletons. The CDR3 is made up of 16 amino acids. Per the germline V gene, CDR1 is SQVTM and CDR2 is ANQGSEA. The V and J ends lost 3 bases and 2 bases, in that order; junction bases with no gene match: 9. In its sample, this clonotype was seen many times. The antigen is not known. The receptor comes from a man between 50 and 75 years old who received an inactivated influenza vaccine. This specimen consisted of PBMCs from blood, obtained less than 22 months after vaccination. The V gene is TRBV29-1, the J gene TRBJ1-5; 8 bases agree with TRBD1. Written as DNA, the CDR3 is TGCAGCGTTGAGGAACCGGGACAGGCTCGCAATCAGCCCCAGCATTTT. Encoded protein: CSVEEPGQARNQPQHF.